The 24 T cell receptor beta chains below all came from one sample that was sequenced in a study of radiotherapy plus CTLA-4 blockade in lung cancer. Sequencing used immunoSEQ multiplex PCR; TCRdb keeps in-frame clones, though not all of them. This sample has about 87,000 clones; about 88% occur once, and the top ten carry 15% to 20%. The sample in question was peripheral blood, obtained from a patient treated with radiotherapy plus ipilimumab. These receptors originate from a human donor with non-small cell lung cancer that progressed on radiotherapy plus ipilimumab.

The table lists this clone with a count of one. The chain has TRBV12-5 and TRBJ1-4, with a weak D call TRBD1 (5 bases). The ends were cut back, 6 bases at V and 6 bases at J, with 14 bases in the middle. The CDR3 loop spans 14 amino acids. The germline CDR1 and CDR2 sequences are LGHNT and FRNRAP. The CDR3 DNA reads as TGTGCTAGTGGGGTAGACCTGGGGGATGAAAAACTGTTTTTT. Protein product: CASGVDLGDEKLFF. The whole variable domain, filled in from reference TRBV12-5 and TRBJ1-4, reads DARVTQTPRHKVTEMGQEVTMRCQPILGHNTVFWYRQTMMQGLELLAYFRNRAPLDDSGMPKDRFSAEMPDATLATLKIQPSEPRDSAVYFCASGVDLGDEKLFFGSGTQLSVL.

Comments on this clone: The junction differs from germline at one of its ends, possibly a read error. The chain uses TRBV2 and TRBJ2-1, with TRBD2 identical over 7 bases. In germline, CDR1 is SNHLY, CDR2 FYNNEI. CDR3 length: 12 amino acids. Here the CDR3 DNA reads TGTGCCAGCAGTGGGGACTACTATGAGCAGTTCTTC. This codes for CASSGDYYEQFF.

The chain combines TRBV7-2 with TRBJ1-5; D is possibly TRBD1 (5 bases). The germline V and J ends were trimmed by 5 bases and 3 bases, with 23 bases remaining between them. This CDR3 has 18 amino acids. CDR1 is SGHTA, CDR2 FQGNSA, per germline. CDR3 nucleotide sequence: TGTGCCAGCAGCCCACTAGCAGGACCCGGGGGAATCAATCAGCCCCAGCATTTT. It translates to CASSPLAGPGGINQPQHF.

This sequence joins TRBV7-2 and TRBJ1-5; no reliable D call. This CDR3 region has 13 residues. The germline gives CDR1 SGHTA, CDR2 FQGNSA. V shed 3 bases and J shed 6 bases, with 9 bases lying between them. The CDR3 nucleotides read TGTGCCAGCAGCTTCCTTACGGCTCAGCCCCAGCATTTT. This codes for CASSFLTAQPQHF.

V gene TRBV18 combines with J gene TRBJ2-5; D is uncertain. The CDR3 extends over 13 amino acids. Germline-derived CDR1 and CDR2 are KGHSH and LQKENI. The V gene lost 6 bases and the J gene lost 5 bases, with 13 bases spanning the gap. In DNA form, the CDR3 reads TGTGCCAGCTCGACTGGAGTCGGGGAGACCCAGTACTTC. Its translation: CASSTGVGETQYF. The full variable domain, completed using reference TRBV18 and TRBJ2-5, is NAGVMQNPRHLVRRRGQEARLRCSPMKGHSHVYWYRQLPEEGLKFMVYLQKENIIDESGMPKERFSAEFPKEGPSILRIQQVVRGDSAAYFCASSTGVGETQYFGPGTRLLVL.

The chain carries TRBV7-6 and TRBJ1-3, with D tentatively TRBD1 (5 bases). Trimming left V 3 bases short and J 3 bases short, with 12 bases between. CDR1 SGHVS and CDR2 FNYEAQ come from the germline V gene. The CDR3 runs to 15 residues. CDR3 coding DNA: TGTGCCAGCAGCTTCGGGGGAACGAGTGGAAACACCATATATTTT. Protein: CASSFGGTSGNTIYF.

This chain uses TRBV18 with TRBJ1-1; possible D gene TRBD1, 5 bases. In germline, CDR1 is KGHSH, CDR2 LQKENI. The CDR3 totals 16 residues. Trimming took off 3 bases at V and 3 bases at J, with 17 bases between the two ends. The CDR3 nucleotides read TGTGCCAGCTCACCCTCGGCAGGGAATTGGTACACTGAAGCTTTCTTT. Protein sequence: CASSPSAGNWYTEAFF.

This chain connects TRBV5-1 to TRBJ2-6; D gene ambiguous. This CDR3 is built from 15 residues. The V end lost 2 bases, the J end lost 2 bases, and 8 bases lay between the germline ends. Germline V gene lookup returns CDR1 SGHRS and CDR2 YFSETQ. As DNA, the CDR3 is TGCGCCAGCAGCTTAGGAGTCCCTGGGGCCAACGTCCTGACTTTC. As protein: CASSLGVPGANVLTF.

V and J are TRBV4-1 and TRBJ1-5, with no clear D. V was shortened by 0 bases and J by 5 bases, with 11 bases between the two germline ends. Germline-derived CDR1 and CDR2 are MGHRA and YSYEKL. The CDR3 runs to 15 residues. In nucleotides, the CDR3 is TGCGCCAGCAGCCAAGATGGCCCCGTCCATCAGCCCCAGCATTTT. Translation gives CASSQDGPVHQPQHF.

As for this clone: In the same sample, other DNA sequences code for this CDR3. The rearrangement links TRBV30 to TRBJ1-5, with a possible D match to TRBD1 (5 bases). The germline gives CDR1 GTSNPN, CDR2 SVGIG (reference sequence). The V end was cut by 2 bases, the J end by 2 bases, with 7 bases between. The CDR3 spans 13 residues. This CDR3 is CAWSRRGNQPQHF. The CDR3 coding sequence is TGTGCCTGGAGTCGCAGGGGCAATCAGCCCCAGCATTTT.

The chain recombines TRBV6-1 with TRBJ1-6; 8 bases are a match to TRBD1. CDR3 length: 15 residues. V lost 5 bases and J lost 5; bases outside the gene matches: 5. In germline, CDR1 is MNHNS, CDR2 SASEGT. The CDR3 region has the DNA TGTGCCAGCAGTCGGACAGGGAAGGATAATTCACCCCTCCACTTT. This gives the protein CASSRTGKDNSPLHF.

About this clone: Other DNA sequences from this sample encode an identical CDR3 as well. The J gene is TRBJ2-7, the V gene TRBV27; TRBD2 matches at 7 bases. Trimming removed 5 bases from V and 6 bases from J; junction bases left unmatched: 7. This CDR3 comprises 13 residues. CDR1 and CDR2 from the germline V gene are MNHEY and SMNVEV (reference sequence). DNA of the CDR3: TGTGCCAGCAGTCTGAGTTGGGGGGGCGAGCAGTACTTC. Its translation: CASSLSWGGEQYF.

The chain carries TRBV20-1 and TRBJ1-1; D remains ambiguous. Germline V gives CDR1 DFQATT, CDR2 SNEGSKA (reference sequence). V lost 6 bases to trimming and J lost 8 bases, with 10 bases between them. The CDR3 has 10 residues. The CDR3 DNA sequence: TGCAGTGCCCCCCAAGGGGAAGCTTTCTTT. Encoded protein: CSAPQGEAFF.

This chain uses TRBV5-1 with TRBJ2-2, with TRBD2 identical over 8 bases. Germline assignment: CDR1 SGHRS and CDR2 YFSETQ. The CDR3 has 15 residues. J was trimmed by 7 bases and V by 4 bases; bases with no gene match: 9. The CDR3 coding sequence is TGCGCCAGCAGCCCGGACCTAGCGGGTGTCGGGGAGCTGTTTTTT. Translation: CASSPDLAGVGELFF.

The chain joins TRBV5-1 to TRBJ2-6; TRBD2 is a possible D gene (5 bases). The germline V gene encodes CDR1 SGHRS and CDR2 YFSETQ. The CDR3 runs 15 residues. Trimming left V 4 bases short and J 4 bases short, with 12 bases between. The chain's CDR3 is CASSPVPGGANVLTF. The CDR3 nucleotides are TGCGCCAGCAGCCCGGTCCCGGGAGGGGCCAACGTCCTGACTTTC.

The chain couples TRBV9 to TRBJ2-7; TRBD2 aligns across 7 bases. The CDR3 is 14 amino acids. CDR1 is SGDLS, CDR2 YYNGEE, per germline. V shed 0 bases and J 1 base; nucleotides not matched to a gene: 1. The CDR3, as DNA: TGTGCCAGCAGCGTAGGACTAGCTTCCTACGAGCAGTACTTC. Amino acids: CASSVGLASYEQYF.

Turning to this clone: This sample includes further DNA sequences coding for the same CDR3. The chain couples TRBV2 to TRBJ2-7; D is unresolved. CDR3 length equals 11 residues. Germline assignment: CDR1 SNHLY and CDR2 FYNNEI. V gave up 6 bases and J gave up 0 bases, with 3 bases separating them. The CDR3 loop reads CASSPSYEQYF. The DNA for the CDR3 is TGTGCCAGCAGCCCCTCCTACGAGCAGTACTTC.

This sequence joins TRBV4-1 and TRBJ2-1; TRBD2 matches 9 bases. V dropped 1 base and J dropped 4; count of bases not matched to a gene: 5. Germline CDR1 is MGHRA and CDR2 is YSYEKL. The CDR3 length is 16 residues. CDR3 region: CASSQGASGVYNEQFF. The CDR3 DNA reads as TGCGCCAGCAGCCAAGGGGCTAGCGGGGTTTACAATGAGCAGTTCTTC.

This chain connects TRBV5-6 to TRBJ2-7; the D gene is possibly TRBD1 (5 bases). Looked up from germline, CDR1 is SGHDT and CDR2 is YYEEEE. The CDR3 has 15 residues. V gave up 4 bases and J gave up 0 bases, with 14 bases separating them. CDR3 sequence (DNA): TGTGCCAGCAGCCCTCGTTACAGGAGCTCCTACGAGCAGTACTTC. Its protein is CASSPRYRSSYEQYF.

The chain joins TRBV6-4 to TRBJ2-5; 9 nucleotides agree with TRBD1. The DNA end is more similar to TRBJ2-7, so the J call may be wrong. Germline V gene data show CDR1 as MRHNA and CDR2 as SNTAGT. The CDR3 is 14 residues long. CDR3: CASKGGQGWHEQYF. In DNA, the CDR3 is TGTGCCAGCAAGGGAGGACAGGGGTGGCACGAGCAGTACTTC.

The chain couples TRBV19 to TRBJ1-2; 8 bases fit TRBD1. The germline gives CDR1 LNHDA, CDR2 SQIVND (reference sequence). The trim removed 2 bases at V and 0 bases at J, leaving 11 bases unmatched. CDR3 size: 18 residues. The CDR3 region is CASSISKTGVYPNYGYTF. Written as DNA, the CDR3 is TGTGCCAGTAGTATAAGCAAGACAGGGGTTTATCCTAACTATGGCTACACCTTC. Looking up the rest from reference TRBV19 and TRBJ1-2 gives the full variable domain: DGGITQSPKYLFRKEGQNVTLSCEQNLNHDAMYWYRQDPGQGLRLIYYSQIVNDFQKGDIAEGYSVSREKKESFPLTVTSAQKNPTAFYLCASSISKTGVYPNYGYTFGSGTRLTVV.

The chain joins TRBV2 to TRBJ1-5, with a tentative D call TRBD1 (6 bases). Trimming shortened V by 6 bases and J by 7 bases, and 25 bases separated the two germline ends. CDR1 and CDR2 (germline): SNHLY, FYNNEI. This CDR3 is built from 17 residues. The CDR3 DNA is TGTGCCAGCAGACAGTCTCCCTTTGGGGGGGGCGGGCAGCCCCAGCATTTT. This translates into CASRQSPFGGGGQPQHF. The full variable domain, its missing parts supplied by reference TRBV2 and TRBJ1-5, is EPEVTQTPSHQVTQMGQEVILRCVPISNHLYFYWYRQILGQKVEFLVSFYNNEISEKSEIFDDQFSVERPDGSNFTLKIRSTKLEDSAMYFCASRQSPFGGGGQPQHFGDGTRLSIL.

This clone occurred once. The CDR3 DNA sequence: TGTGCCAGCAGTCGGGACGGGGTCCGAGTGACCCAGTACTTC. As protein: CASSRDGVRVTQYF. The V gene is TRBV2, the J gene TRBJ2-5; D may match TRBD1 or TRBD2 (5 bases each). The germline V gene encodes CDR1 SNHLY and CDR2 FYNNEI. V shed 5 bases and J shed 7 bases, with 17 bases lying between them. This CDR3 spans 14 amino acids. Together with reference TRBV2 and TRBJ2-5, the CDR3 gives the full variable domain: EPEVTQTPSHQVTQMGQEVILRCVPISNHLYFYWYRQILGQKVEFLVSFYNNEISEKSEIFDDQFSVERPDGSNFTLKIRSTKLEDSAMYFCASSRDGVRVTQYFGPGTRLLVL.

The V and J genes are TRBV5-8 and TRBJ1-2; D is undetermined. CDR3 length: 13 amino acids. V lost 1 base to trimming and J lost 0 bases, with 4 bases between them. CDR1 and CDR2 from the germline V gene are SGHTS and YDEGEE. The CDR3 sequence: CASSLRSNYGYTF. The CDR3 DNA reads as TGTGCCAGCAGCTTGCGATCTAACTATGGCTACACCTTC.